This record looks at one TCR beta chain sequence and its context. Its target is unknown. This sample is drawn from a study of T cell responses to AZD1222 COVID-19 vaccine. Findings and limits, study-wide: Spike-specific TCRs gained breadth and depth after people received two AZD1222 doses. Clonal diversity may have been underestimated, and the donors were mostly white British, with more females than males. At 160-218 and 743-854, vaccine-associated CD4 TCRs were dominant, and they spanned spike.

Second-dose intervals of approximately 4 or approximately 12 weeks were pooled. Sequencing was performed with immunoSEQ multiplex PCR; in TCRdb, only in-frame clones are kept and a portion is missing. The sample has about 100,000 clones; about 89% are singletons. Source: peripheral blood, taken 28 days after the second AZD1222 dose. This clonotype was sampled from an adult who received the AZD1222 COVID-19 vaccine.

The CDR3, as DNA: TGTGCCAGCAGCATCGGAGTAAGAAATTCACCCCTCCACTTT. It codes for CASSIGVRNSPLHF. The chain has TRBV13 and TRBJ1-6; D ambiguous. Germline loops: CDR1 PRHDT, CDR2 FYEKMQ (reference sequence). The ends were cut back, 5 bases at V and 7 bases at J, with 12 bases in the middle. The CDR3 sequence is 14 residues long.